One and the same sample provided the 9 T cell receptor beta chains below, sequenced in a study of blood T cell repertoires in COVID-19. The data were produced by immunoSEQ multiplex PCR, yet TCRdb's version contains in-frame clones alone and is incomplete. The repertoire holds some 200,000 clones, roughly 85% seen once, with 2.4% in the top ten. Specimen: peripheral blood. All receptors come from a woman in her 70s with COVID-19, enrolled during active disease.

V is TRBV3-1 (or the pseudogene TRBV3-2) and J is TRBJ1-1; 10 nucleotides agree with TRBD1. This CDR3 region has 15 residues. J was trimmed by 2 bases and V by 5 bases; bases with no gene match: 5. CDR1 and CDR2 from the germline V gene are LGHDT and YNNKEL (reference sequence). DNA of the CDR3: TGTGCCAGCAGCAGAGGGACAGGGGTAAACACTGAAGCTTTCTTT. It is translated as CASSRGTGVNTEAFF.

V is TRBV27 and J is TRBJ2-1, with D possibly TRBD2 on 6 matching bases. V lost 1 base and J 5 bases, leaving 12 bases between the germline ends. The CDR3 sequence is 15 residues long. Germline CDR1 is MNHEY and CDR2 is SMNVEV (reference sequence). The CDR3: CASSLLGGTDNEQFF. The CDR3 nucleotides are TGTGCCAGCAGTTTATTAGGAGGGACGGACAATGAGCAGTTCTTC.

The J gene is TRBJ2-3, the V gene TRBV6-4, with D perhaps matching TRBD2 (5 bases). The CDR3 has 16 amino acids. V gave up 0 bases and J gave up 11 bases, with 21 bases separating them. Germline lookup yields CDR1 MRHNA and CDR2 SNTAGT. The CDR3 nucleotides are TGTGCCAGCAGTGACTCAGGCCTAGCCGCCGCCTCGGGGCAGTATTTT. Its translation: CASSDSGLAAASGQYF.

The rearrangement uses TRBV30 and TRBJ1-2; D may be TRBD1 (6 bases). V was cut by 5 bases and J by 2 bases, with 9 bases left in between. This CDR3 contains 12 residues. Germline CDR1 GTSNPN, CDR2 SVGIG (reference sequence). The CDR3 is CAWAGQNYGYTF. The CDR3 DNA follows: TGTGCCTGGGCAGGACAGAACTATGGCTACACCTTC.

This clone appeared many times. The chain employs TRBV7-2 and TRBJ2-1; no clear D gene. Germline values: CDR1 SGHTA, CDR2 FQGNSA. The CDR3 consists of 13 residues. Trimming pared 2 bases from V and 3 bases from J, leaving 5 bases between. In DNA form, the CDR3 reads TGTGCCAGCAGCTTACCAATCTACAATGAGCAGTTCTTC. Its translation is CASSLPIYNEQFF.

This clone was seen ten or more times. V usage is TRBV29-1 and J usage is TRBJ1-5; tentative D call: TRBD1 (6 bases). Germline CDR1 SQVTM, CDR2 ANQGSEA. The ends were cut back, 7 bases at V and 2 bases at J, with 12 bases in the middle. The CDR3 runs 13 residues. The chain's CDR3 is CSAKQGGNQPQHF. For the CDR3, the DNA is TGCAGCGCAAAACAGGGAGGCAATCAGCCCCAGCATTTT.

The chain links TRBV9 to TRBJ1-2, with 7 bases fitting TRBD1. Germline values: CDR1 SGDLS, CDR2 YYNGEE. The CDR3 is 13 residues long. V gave up 0 bases and J gave up 6 bases; unmatched junction bases: 2. CDR3 loop: CASSVGGGHGYTF. The CDR3, as DNA: TGTGCCAGCAGCGTAGGAGGGGGCCATGGCTACACCTTC.

The rearrangement joins TRBV5-8 to TRBJ2-3; maybe TRBD1 (6 bases). The CDR3 consists of 14 residues. From germline, CDR1 is SGHTS and CDR2 YDEGEE. V gave up 3 bases and J gave up 2 bases, with 10 bases separating them. This CDR3 reads CASSYNRATDTQYF. The CDR3 bases are TGTGCCAGCAGCTACAACAGGGCCACAGATACGCAGTATTTT.

The chain carries TRBV5-4 and TRBJ1-2; TRBD1 matches 7 bases. Losses at the gene ends were 0 bases for V and 8 bases for J; bases not matched to a gene: 7. There are 14 residues in the CDR3. Germline V gene lookup returns CDR1 SGHNT and CDR2 YYREEE (reference sequence). DNA of the CDR3: TGTGCCAGCAGCTTGGTACACAGGGGTCGAGGCTACACCTTC. Its protein product is CASSLVHRGRGYTF.